Listed below are T cell receptor beta chains from one sample, sequenced in a study of blood T cell repertoires in COVID-19. Clones were read by immunoSEQ multiplex PCR, and TCRdb kept only the in-frame ones, dropping some. The table records approximately 140,000 clones, 85% of them present only once. What was sequenced was peripheral blood. The receptors were gathered from a woman in her thirties or forties with active or convalescent COVID-19. Each CDR3 is given with its conserved first and last residue. A D gene is named only where the DNA matches it firmly. The size field is filled for only some rows; it gives once, few, many or a size class.

v_gene,d_gene,abundance,j_gene,CDR3aa,CDR3nt
TRBV27,TRBD1,.,TRBJ1-6,CASSRDRGNSPLHF,TGTGCCAGCTCCCGGGACAGGGGGAATTCACCCCTCCACTTT
TRBV30,TRBD1,.,TRBJ1-5,CAWSPQGVQPQHF,TGTGCCTGGAGTCCGCAGGGGGTACAGCCCCAGCATTTT
TRBV18,.,.,TRBJ1-2,CASSPNGGLYGYTF,TGTGCCAGCTCCCCCAATGGGGGCCTCTATGGCTACACCTTC
TRBV5-4,.,.,TRBJ2-7,CASSLVGGPYEQYF,TGTGCCAGCAGCTTGGTAGGCGGTCCCTACGAGCAGTACTTC
TRBV5-4,.,.,TRBJ1-1,CASSWGRPTEAFF,TGTGCCAGCAGCTGGGGGCGGCCCACTGAAGCTTTCTTT
TRBV4-3,TRBD1,.,TRBJ1-5,CASSQLQGGQPQHF,TGCGCCAGCAGCCAGCTACAGGGGGGTCAGCCCCAGCATTTT
TRBV21-1,.,.,TRBJ1-1,CASSSSGQAPHPMNTEAFF,TGTGCCAGCAGCAGTTCTGGACAGGCCCCACATCCTATGAACACTGAAGCTTTCTTT
TRBV9,TRBD1,once,TRBJ1-4,CASSVRQGFNEKLFF,TGTGCCAGCAGCGTACGACAGGGCTTTAATGAAAAACTGTTTTTT
TRBV19,.,.,TRBJ1-2,CASSPSRDGYTF,TGTGCCAGTAGTCCCTCCCGGGATGGCTACACCTTC
TRBV6-9,.,few,TRBJ1-3,CASSYSGEKAGNTIYF,TGTGCCAGCAGTTATTCCGGGGAAAAAGCTGGAAACACCATATATTTT
TRBV19,.,few,TRBJ1-2,CASSIVGTGGERYTF,TGTGCCAGTAGTATAGTAGGCACGGGGGGTGAACGCTACACCTTC
TRBV10-3,.,.,TRBJ2-3,CAISGPALTDTQYF,TGTGCCATCAGCGGCCCGGCACTAACAGATACGCAGTATTTT
TRBV28,.,.,TRBJ2-6,CASSGGPSGANVLTF,TGTGCCAGCAGCGGGGGGCCCTCTGGGGCCAACGTCCTGACTTTC
TRBV19,.,.,TRBJ1-5,CASTQSNQPQHF,TGTGCCAGTACCCAGTCCAATCAGCCCCAGCATTTT
TRBV19,.,.,TRBJ1-2,CASSMGRGIDYGYTF,TGTGCCAGTAGTATGGGGCGGGGAATCGACTATGGCTACACCTTC
TRBV28,TRBD1,.,TRBJ1-5,CASSTPSPGGRGNQPQHF,TGTGCCAGCAGTACACCCTCCCCAGGGGGCAGGGGCAATCAGCCCCAGCATTTT
TRBV10-1,.,.,TRBJ1-2,CASSPKRVHETSNYGYTF,TGCGCCAGCAGTCCGAAGAGGGTTCACGAGACCTCTAACTATGGCTACACCTTC
TRBV10-1,.,few,TRBJ1-5,CASSESGDHQPQHF,TGCGCCAGCTCAGAGTCGGGGGATCATCAGCCCCAGCATTTT
TRBV28,TRBD1,.,TRBJ1-5,CAVRDRLNQPQHF,TGTGCCGTCCGGGACAGGCTAAATCAGCCCCAGCATTTT
TRBV21-1,.,once,TRBJ1-5,CASSRGLGQPQHF,TGTGCCAGCAGTAGGGGCTTAGGTCAGCCCCAGCATTTT
TRBV10-2,TRBD1,once,TRBJ2-7,CASRLGTGGSYEQYF,TGCGCCAGCAGGCTCGGGACAGGGGGGTCCTACGAGCAGTACTTC
TRBV11-2,TRBD1,.,TRBJ2-6,CASSYQGAGANVLTF,TGTGCCAGCAGCTACCAGGGGGCTGGGGCCAACGTCCTGACTTTC
TRBV19,.,.,TRBJ1-6,CASSLGAASYNSPLHF,TGTGCCAGTAGTTTGGGGGCGGCGTCCTATAATTCACCCCTCCACTTT
TRBV27,.,.,TRBJ1-6,CASSLPGSPLHF,TGTGCCAGCAGTTTGCCCGGTTCACCCCTCCACTTT